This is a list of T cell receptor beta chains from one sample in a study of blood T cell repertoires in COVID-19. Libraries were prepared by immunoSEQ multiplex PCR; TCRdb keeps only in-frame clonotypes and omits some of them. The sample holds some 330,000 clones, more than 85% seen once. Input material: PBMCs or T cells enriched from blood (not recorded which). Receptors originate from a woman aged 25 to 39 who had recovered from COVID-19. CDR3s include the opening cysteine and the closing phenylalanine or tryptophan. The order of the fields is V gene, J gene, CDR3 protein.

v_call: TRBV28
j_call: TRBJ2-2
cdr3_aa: CASSPGGTNTGELFF

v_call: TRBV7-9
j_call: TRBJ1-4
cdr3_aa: CASSFTETEKLFF

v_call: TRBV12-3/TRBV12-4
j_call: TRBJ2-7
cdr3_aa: CAISDRSYEQYF

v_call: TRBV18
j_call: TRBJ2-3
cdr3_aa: CASSPGAPDTQYF

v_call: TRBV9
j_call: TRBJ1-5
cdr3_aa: CASSVGVNQGPQHF

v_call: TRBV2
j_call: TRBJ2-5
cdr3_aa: CASSDRSSGGLQETQYF

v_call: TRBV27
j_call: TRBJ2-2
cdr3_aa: CASSSGTGVGELFF

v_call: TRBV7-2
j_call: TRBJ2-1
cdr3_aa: CASNLNRGSEQFF

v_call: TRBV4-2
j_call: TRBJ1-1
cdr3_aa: CASSYQTGESTEAFF

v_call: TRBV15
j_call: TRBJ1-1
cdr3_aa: CATSQAHEGNTEAFF

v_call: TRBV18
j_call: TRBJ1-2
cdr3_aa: CASSPGSQRRGYTF

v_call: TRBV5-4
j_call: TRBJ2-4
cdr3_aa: CASTYGTDKNIQYF

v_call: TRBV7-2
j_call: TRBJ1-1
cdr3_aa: CASSLEGRGNTEAFF

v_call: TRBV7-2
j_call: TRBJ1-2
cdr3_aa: CASSPRDRGFYGYTF

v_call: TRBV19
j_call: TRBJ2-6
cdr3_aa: CASSPPGRARGANVLTF

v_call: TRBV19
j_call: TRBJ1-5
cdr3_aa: CASSAPRSNQPQHF

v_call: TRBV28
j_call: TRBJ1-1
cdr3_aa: CASTPGGLNTEAFF

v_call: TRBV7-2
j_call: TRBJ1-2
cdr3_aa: CASSRRTGDYGYTF

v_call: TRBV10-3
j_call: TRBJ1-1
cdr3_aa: CAISGAQENTEAFF

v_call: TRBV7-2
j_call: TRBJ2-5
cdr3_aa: CASSLAGGLQETQYF

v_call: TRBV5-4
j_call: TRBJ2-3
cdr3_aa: CASSLRTSGGADTQYF

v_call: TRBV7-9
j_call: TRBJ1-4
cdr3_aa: CASSGSYRGNEKLFF